The 25 T cell receptor beta chains reported below all come from one sample, sequenced in a study of blood T cell repertoires in COVID-19. Sequencing was performed with immunoSEQ multiplex PCR; in TCRdb, only in-frame clones are kept and a portion is missing. The table has some 200,000 clones, about 91% seen once. The sample was PBMCs or T cells enriched from blood (not recorded which). All receptors come from a woman aged 18-29 years who had recovered from COVID-19.

V usage is TRBV20-1 and J usage is TRBJ2-3; no clear D. Germline V gives CDR1 DFQATT, CDR2 SNEGSKA (reference sequence). The V end lost 6 bases, the J end lost 3 bases, and 7 bases lay between the germline ends. This CDR3 has 11 residues. The chain's CDR3 is CSALPTDTQYF. CDR3 coding DNA: TGCAGTGCCCTCCCGACAGATACGCAGTATTTT.

This clone was seen a single time. The chain has TRBV12-3 or TRBV12-4 and TRBJ2-1; D is unclear. The CDR3 runs to 13 residues. V lost 2 bases to trimming and J lost 6 bases, with 8 bases between them. In DNA, the CDR3 is TGTGCCAGCAGTTTAAGCGAGGTCAATGAGCAGTTCTTC. Amino acids: CASSLSEVNEQFF.

The gene calls are TRBV9 and TRBJ1-4; TRBD1 might be the D (6 bases). In germline, CDR1 is SGDLS, CDR2 YYNGEE. The length of the CDR3 is 15 residues. V was shortened by 0 bases and J by 5 bases, with 11 bases between the two germline ends. Here the CDR3 reads CASSVASGANEKLFF. CDR3 bases: TGTGCCAGCAGCGTAGCGTCAGGGGCGAATGAAAAACTGTTTTTT.

This clone was seen a single time. CDR3 coding DNA: TGTGCCAGTAACCGAGCAAGGGGGACCGGGGAGCTGTTTTTT. Translation gives CASNRARGTGELFF. V and J are TRBV6-5 and TRBJ2-2; weak D call: TRBD1 (6 bases). Trimming removed 9 bases at V and 5 bases at J, with 16 bases between. CDR1 and CDR2 (germline): MNHEY, SVGAGI. CDR3 length: 14 residues.

This sequence joins TRBV7-8 and TRBJ1-4, with D possibly being TRBD1 (6 bases). The V end lost 3 bases, the J end lost 5 bases, and 13 bases lay between the germline ends. This CDR3 has 15 residues. Germline assignment: CDR1 SGHVS and CDR2 FQNEAQ. CDR3 DNA: TGTGCCAGCAGCTTCAGGGGCAGGATAAATGAAAAACTGTTTTTT. Encoded protein: CASSFRGRINEKLFF.

This chain connects TRBV6-5 to TRBJ2-7, with D maybe TRBD2 (6 bases). Germline V gene data show CDR1 as MNHEY and CDR2 as SVGAGI. The CDR3 is 13 amino acids. Trimming stripped 2 bases from V and 2 bases from J, with 7 bases between. CDR3 residues: CASSYREPYEQYF. The CDR3, as DNA: TGTGCCAGCAGTTACCGGGAGCCCTACGAGCAGTACTTC.

A few counts support this clone. The chain recombines TRBV5-1 with TRBJ2-1; 7 bases match TRBD1. J lost 1 base, V lost 7 bases, and 8 bases had no gene match. Germline V CDR1 and CDR2: SGHRS, YFSETQ. The length of the CDR3 is 15 residues. The CDR3 loop reads CASSPTGESYNEQFF. Written as DNA, the CDR3 is TGCGCCAGCTCACCAACAGGGGAATCCTACAATGAGCAGTTCTTC.

The J gene is TRBJ2-3, the V gene TRBV10-3; 9 positions match TRBD2. There are 23 residues in the CDR3. V lost 2 bases to trimming and J lost 2 bases; unmatched junction nucleotides: 26. CDR1 and CDR2 (germline): ENHRY, SYGVKD. The CDR3 reads CAISEPEWDSGRSSYTSTDTQYF. The DNA for the CDR3 is TGTGCCATCAGTGAGCCAGAGTGGGACAGCGGGAGGTCATCATATACTTCCACAGATACGCAGTATTTT.

The V call is TRBV12-3 or TRBV12-4, the J call TRBJ1-2, with D unclear. CDR3 length: 12 residues. Trimming removed 6 bases at V and 8 bases at J, with 13 bases between. The CDR3 sequence is CASSPEGWGYTF. The CDR3 bases are TGTGCCAGCAGCCCGGAGGGCTGGGGCTACACCTTC.

V is TRBV7-9 and J is TRBJ1-3; no clear D. CDR3 length equals 15 residues. Trimming removed 1 base from V and 0 bases from J, with 7 bases in between. Germline CDR1 and CDR2: SEHNR and FQNEAQ (reference sequence). The CDR3, as DNA: TGTGCCAGCAGCTTAGTTACAAACTCTGGAAACACCATATATTTT. Its protein is CASSLVTNSGNTIYF. The full variable domain, completed using reference TRBV7-9 and TRBJ1-3, is DTGVSQNPRHKITKRGQNVTFRCDPISEHNRLYWYRQTLGQGPEFLTYFQNEAQLEKSRLLSDRFSAERPKGSFSTLEIQRTEQGDSAMYLCASSLVTNSGNTIYFGEGSWLTVV.

This clone was observed a few times. V and J are TRBV28 and TRBJ1-6, with D possibly matching TRBD1 (5 bases). The germline gives CDR1 MDHEN, CDR2 SYDVKM. V shed 5 bases and J shed 7 bases, with 15 bases lying between them. CDR3 size: 15 residues. CDR3 protein: CASSPTAGVNSPLHF. Written as DNA, the CDR3 is TGTGCCAGCAGTCCCACGGCGGGGGTGAATTCACCCCTCCACTTT.

The rearrangement uses TRBV30 and TRBJ1-4; the D is unclear. V gave up 3 bases and J gave up 6 bases, with 8 bases separating them. This CDR3 has 12 amino acids. The germline V gene encodes CDR1 GTSNPN and CDR2 SVGIG (reference sequence). This chain's CDR3 is CAWRARDEKLFF. The DNA for the CDR3 is TGTGCCTGGAGGGCCCGGGATGAAAAACTGTTTTTT.

J is TRBJ1-5 and V is TRBV5-5, with TRBD1 matching 8 bases. CDR1 is SGHKS and CDR2 is YYEKEE in the germline V gene (reference sequence). The J segment lost 5 bases and the V segment lost 4 bases, leaving 11 bases of the junction unmatched. This CDR3 spans 16 amino acids. CDR3 region: CASSRSLDREYQPQHF. Written as DNA, the CDR3 is TGTGCCAGCAGCCGGAGCTTGGACAGGGAGTATCAGCCCCAGCATTTT.

The rearrangement joins TRBV6-5 to TRBJ1-1, with D perhaps TRBD1 (5 bases). V dropped 2 bases and J dropped 4 bases, with 14 bases sitting between them. CDR1 is MNHEY, CDR2 SVGAGI, per germline. The CDR3 consists of 15 residues. CDR3 in DNA: TGTGCCAGCAGTTACGTCGGGGGGGAGGGCACTGAAGCTTTCTTT. Its translation: CASSYVGGEGTEAFF.

The rearrangement links TRBV11-2 to TRBJ2-7, with D possibly matching TRBD2 (5 bases). Between the trimmed V and J ends, which lost 1 base and 1 base, there was a span of 8 bases. The CDR3 spans 14 residues. Germline-derived CDR1 and CDR2 are SGHAT and FQNNGV. The CDR3 protein is CASSLATGSYEQYF. In nucleotides, the CDR3 is TGTGCCAGCAGCTTAGCTACGGGATCCTACGAGCAGTACTTC.

The rearrangement uses TRBV6-1 and TRBJ1-3; the match to TRBD1 covers 9 bases. CDR3 size: 19 residues. Germline V gives CDR1 MNHNS, CDR2 SASEGT. The V gene end was trimmed by 4 bases and the J gene end by 0 bases; junction bases not matched to a gene: 13. The CDR3 sequence is CASSALTGGPQISGNTIYF. The CDR3 nucleotides are TGTGCCAGCAGTGCCCTAACAGGGGGCCCCCAAATCTCTGGAAACACCATATATTTT.

This clone showed up just a few times. The chain uses TRBV4-1 and TRBJ1-2; possibly TRBD1 for D (5 bases). CDR3 length equals 15 residues. Germline CDR1 reads MGHRA; CDR2 reads YSYEKL. V lost 5 bases and J 8 bases, leaving 21 bases between the germline ends. The CDR3 loop is CASSFLARQLDGYTF. CDR3 nucleotides: TGCGCCAGCAGCTTTCTAGCGAGACAGTTAGACGGCTACACCTTC.

The chain uses TRBV12-2 and TRBJ2-7; the table's TRBD1 call for D was not verified on the DNA. TRBV12-2 counts as a pseudogene. This CDR3 is 20 amino acids long. This chain's CDR3 is CASRPSPLTGGPLRPYEQYF. CDR3 DNA: TGTGCAAGTCGCCCCAGCCCCCTGACAGGGGGCCCTCTAAGGCCCTACGAGCAGTACTTC.

The J gene is TRBJ2-1, the V gene TRBV3-1 (or the pseudogene TRBV3-2); 7 positions agree with TRBD2. The CDR3 is 15 amino acids. Per the germline V gene, CDR1 is LGHDT and CDR2 is YNNKEL (reference sequence). Unmatched junction bases numbered 9, after V lost 4 bases and J lost 6 bases. CDR3 in amino acids: CASSPPRGEGNEQFF. The CDR3 DNA reads TGTGCCAGCAGCCCTCCCCGGGGGGAGGGCAATGAGCAGTTCTTC.

The genes are TRBV18 and TRBJ2-7; 7 bases align to TRBD1. This CDR3 is built from 16 residues. Germline CDR1 KGHSH, CDR2 LQKENI. V was clipped by 6 bases and J by 3 bases; unmatched bases: 14. The chain's CDR3 is CASSPLPGQNLYEQYF. The DNA of the CDR3 is TGTGCCAGCTCCCCGCTGCCGGGACAGAACCTCTACGAGCAGTACTTC.

V is TRBV30 and J is TRBJ1-3, with D unresolved. This CDR3 contains 13 residues. Trimming removed 0 bases from V and 3 bases from J, with 6 bases in between. Germline CDR1 and CDR2: GTSNPN and SVGIG (reference sequence). Here the CDR3 reads CAWSVSIGNTIYF. CDR3 nucleotides: TGTGCCTGGAGTGTTTCAATTGGAAACACCATATATTTT.

The V and J genes are TRBV29-1 and TRBJ2-7, with D maybe TRBD2 (6 bases). CDR1 SQVTM and CDR2 ANQGSEA come from the germline V gene. V was shortened by 4 bases and J by 2 bases, with 24 bases between the two germline ends. The CDR3 has 17 residues. CDR3 amino acids: CSVVDIRGIAAPYEQYF. CDR3 sequence (DNA): TGCAGCGTTGTCGACATTCGGGGTATAGCGGCCCCCTACGAGCAGTACTTC.

The chain carries TRBV12-3 or TRBV12-4 and TRBJ2-5, with D maybe TRBD2 (6 bases). The CDR3 totals 13 residues. The V end lost 6 bases, the J end lost 4 bases, and 12 bases lay between the germline ends. The CDR3 spells CASRVGGGETQYF. The CDR3, as DNA: TGTGCCAGCAGAGTCGGGGGTGGAGAGACCCAGTACTTC.

This sequence joins TRBV25-1 and TRBJ2-3; tentatively, D is TRBD2 (5 bases). Trimming removed 11 bases from V and 5 bases from J, with 8 bases in between. In germline, CDR1 is MGHDK, CDR2 SYGVNS. This CDR3 contains 10 residues. This chain's CDR3 is CAESGDTQYF. CDR3 sequence (DNA): TGTGCCGAAAGCGGAGATACGCAGTATTTT.

The gene calls are TRBV10-1 and TRBJ1-1; no clear D gene. Germline V lookup: CDR1 WNHNN, CDR2 SYGVQD (reference sequence). Trimming removed 8 bases at V and 3 bases at J, with 10 bases between. The CDR3 runs to 12 residues. CDR3 DNA sequence: TGCGCCAGCGCCGACACCTACACTGAAGCTTTCTTT. Its protein is CASADTYTEAFF.